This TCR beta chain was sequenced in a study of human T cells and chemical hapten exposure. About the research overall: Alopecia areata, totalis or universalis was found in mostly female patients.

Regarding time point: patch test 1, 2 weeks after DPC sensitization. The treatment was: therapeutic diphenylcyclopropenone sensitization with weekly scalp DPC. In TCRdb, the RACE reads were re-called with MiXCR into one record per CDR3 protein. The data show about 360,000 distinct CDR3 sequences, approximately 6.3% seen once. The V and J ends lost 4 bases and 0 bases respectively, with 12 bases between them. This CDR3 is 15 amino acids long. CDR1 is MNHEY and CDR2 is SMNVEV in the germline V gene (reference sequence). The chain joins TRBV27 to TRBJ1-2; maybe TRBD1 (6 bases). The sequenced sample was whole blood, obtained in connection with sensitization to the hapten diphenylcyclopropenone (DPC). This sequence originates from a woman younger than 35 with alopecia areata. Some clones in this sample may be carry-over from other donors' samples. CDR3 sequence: CASSSRNRANYGYTF. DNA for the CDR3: TGTGCCAGCAGTTCCCGAAACAGGGCTAACTATGGCTACACCTTC.